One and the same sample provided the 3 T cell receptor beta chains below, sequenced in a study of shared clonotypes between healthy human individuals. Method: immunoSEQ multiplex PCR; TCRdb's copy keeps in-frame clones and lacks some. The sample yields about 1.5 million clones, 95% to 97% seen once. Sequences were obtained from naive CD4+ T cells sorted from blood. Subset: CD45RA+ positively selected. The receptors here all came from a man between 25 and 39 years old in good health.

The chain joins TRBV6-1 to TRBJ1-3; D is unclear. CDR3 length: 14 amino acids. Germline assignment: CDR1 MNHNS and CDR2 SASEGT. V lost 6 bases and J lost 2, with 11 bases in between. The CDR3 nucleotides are TGTGCCAGCAGGGCCGCCGGGCCTGGAAACACCATATATTTT. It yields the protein CASRAAGPGNTIYF.

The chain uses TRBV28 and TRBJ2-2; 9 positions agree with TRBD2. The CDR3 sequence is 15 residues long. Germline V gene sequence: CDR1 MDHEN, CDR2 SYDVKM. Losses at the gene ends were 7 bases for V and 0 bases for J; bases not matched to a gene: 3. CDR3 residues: CASTSSGTNTGELFF. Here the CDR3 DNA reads TGTGCCAGCACATCTAGCGGGACGAACACCGGGGAGCTGTTTTTT. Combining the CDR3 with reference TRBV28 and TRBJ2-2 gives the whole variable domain DVKVTQSSRYLVKRTGEKVFLECVQDMDHENMFWYRQDPGLGLRLIYFSYDVKMKEKGDIPEGYSVSREKKERFSLILESASTNQTSMYLCASTSSGTNTGELFFGEGSRLTVL.

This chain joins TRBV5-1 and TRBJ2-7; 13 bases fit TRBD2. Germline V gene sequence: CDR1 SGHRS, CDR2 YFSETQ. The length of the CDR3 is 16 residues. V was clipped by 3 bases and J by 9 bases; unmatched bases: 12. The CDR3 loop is CASSSDGLAGVNVQYF. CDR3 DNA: TGCGCCAGCAGCTCTGACGGACTAGCGGGAGTTAATGTGCAGTACTTC.